This T cell receptor beta chain was obtained from a study of cytomegalovirus exposure and HLA in healthy donors. The PCR ran on 60 Vbeta and 13 Jbeta primers. Produced via immunoSEQ multiplex PCR; TCRdb's table is partial and in-frame only. Counted here are some 200,000 clones, less than 80% occurring once; the ten biggest clones make up under 0.25%. CDR1 and CDR2 (germline): MNHEY, SVGAGI. Unmatched junction bases numbered 6, after V lost 2 bases and J lost 5 bases. The CDR3 has 14 residues. The J gene is TRBJ2-7, the V gene TRBV6-5; 7 bases are a match to TRBD2. The sample consisted of PBMCs. The sequence was obtained from a girl aged 2-10 years in good health and CMV-seronegative. The CDR3 loop reads CASSYGGSGDEQYF. The CDR3 DNA follows: TGTGCCAGCAGTTACGGTGGGAGCGGGGACGAGCAGTACTTC.